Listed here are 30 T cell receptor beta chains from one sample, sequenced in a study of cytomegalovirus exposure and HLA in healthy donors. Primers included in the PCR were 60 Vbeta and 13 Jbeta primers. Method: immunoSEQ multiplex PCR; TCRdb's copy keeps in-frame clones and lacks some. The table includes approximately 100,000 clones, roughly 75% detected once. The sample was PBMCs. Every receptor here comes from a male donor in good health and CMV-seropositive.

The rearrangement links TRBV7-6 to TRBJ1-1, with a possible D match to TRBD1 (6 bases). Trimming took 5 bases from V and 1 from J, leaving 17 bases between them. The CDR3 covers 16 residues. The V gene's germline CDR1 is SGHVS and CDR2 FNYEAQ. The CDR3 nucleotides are TGTGCCAGCAGCCTAAGGGGCAGGGGAAGGAACACTGAAGCTTTCTTT. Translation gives CASSLRGRGRNTEAFF.

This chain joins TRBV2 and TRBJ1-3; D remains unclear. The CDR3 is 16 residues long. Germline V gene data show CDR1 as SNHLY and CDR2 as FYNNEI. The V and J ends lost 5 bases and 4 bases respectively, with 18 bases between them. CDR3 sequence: CASSLQALAVGNTIYF. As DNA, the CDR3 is TGTGCCAGCAGTCTACAAGCGCTGGCAGTAGGAAACACCATATATTTT.

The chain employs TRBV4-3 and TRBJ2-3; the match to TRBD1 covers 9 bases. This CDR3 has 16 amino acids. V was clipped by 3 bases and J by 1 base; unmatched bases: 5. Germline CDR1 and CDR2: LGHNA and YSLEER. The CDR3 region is CASSQDRGLGTDTQYF. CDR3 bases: TGCGCCAGCAGCCAGGACAGGGGATTGGGCACAGATACGCAGTATTTT.

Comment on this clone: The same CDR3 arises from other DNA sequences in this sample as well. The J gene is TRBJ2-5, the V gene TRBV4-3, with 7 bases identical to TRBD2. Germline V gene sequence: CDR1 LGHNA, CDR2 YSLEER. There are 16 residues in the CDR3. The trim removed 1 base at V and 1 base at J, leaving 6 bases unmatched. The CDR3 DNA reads TGCGCCAGCAGCCAAGGCCAGCGGGGAATCCAAGAGACCCAGTACTTC. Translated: CASSQGQRGIQETQYF.

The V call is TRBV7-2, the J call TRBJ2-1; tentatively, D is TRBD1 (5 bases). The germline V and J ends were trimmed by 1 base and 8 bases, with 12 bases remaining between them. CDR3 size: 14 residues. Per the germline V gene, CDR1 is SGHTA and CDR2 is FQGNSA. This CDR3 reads CASSLERTTYEQFF. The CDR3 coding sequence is TGTGCCAGCAGCTTAGAGAGGACAACCTATGAGCAGTTCTTC.

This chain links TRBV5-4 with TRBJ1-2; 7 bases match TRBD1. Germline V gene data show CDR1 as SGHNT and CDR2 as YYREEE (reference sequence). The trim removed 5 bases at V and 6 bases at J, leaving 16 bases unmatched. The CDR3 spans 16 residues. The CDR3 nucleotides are TGTGCCAGCAGAAAGGGGGCGCTTTCCCGAGACGATGGCTACACCTTC. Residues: CASRKGALSRDDGYTF.

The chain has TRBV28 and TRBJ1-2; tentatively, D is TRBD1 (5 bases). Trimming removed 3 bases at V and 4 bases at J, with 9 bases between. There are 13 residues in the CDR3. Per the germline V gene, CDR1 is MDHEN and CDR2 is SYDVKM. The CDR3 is CASSLAGGYGYTF. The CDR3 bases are TGTGCCAGCAGTTTGGCCGGGGGCTATGGCTACACCTTC.

The CDR3 here is CASSEARVGQETQYF. CDR3 nucleotide sequence: TGTGCCAGCAGTGAAGCGAGGGTGGGCCAAGAGACCCAGTACTTC. The rearrangement joins TRBV6-1 to TRBJ2-5; possibly TRBD2 for D (5 bases). Germline V lookup: CDR1 MNHNS, CDR2 SASEGT. The length of the CDR3 is 15 residues. Trimming cost V 0 bases and J 1 base, with 9 bases left between them.

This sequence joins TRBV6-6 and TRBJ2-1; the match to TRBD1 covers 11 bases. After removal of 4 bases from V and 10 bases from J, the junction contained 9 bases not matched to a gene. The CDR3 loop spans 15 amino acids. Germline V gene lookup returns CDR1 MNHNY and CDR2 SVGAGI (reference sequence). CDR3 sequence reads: CASSLPRDRGKEQFF. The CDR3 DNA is TGTGCCAGCAGTTTACCCCGGGACAGGGGGAAAGAGCAGTTCTTC.

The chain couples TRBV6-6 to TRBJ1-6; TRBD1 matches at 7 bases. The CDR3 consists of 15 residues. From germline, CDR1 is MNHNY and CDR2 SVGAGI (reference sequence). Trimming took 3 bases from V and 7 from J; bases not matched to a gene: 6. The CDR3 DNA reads TGTGCCAGCAGTTATACGGGACAGTTGAATTCACCCCTCCACTTT. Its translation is CASSYTGQLNSPLHF.

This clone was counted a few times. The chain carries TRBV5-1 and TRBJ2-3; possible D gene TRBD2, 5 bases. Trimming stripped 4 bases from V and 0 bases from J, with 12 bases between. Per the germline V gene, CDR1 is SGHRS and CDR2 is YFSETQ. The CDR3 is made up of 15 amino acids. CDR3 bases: TGCGCCAGCAGCACAGCGGTAAGCAGCACAGATACGCAGTATTTT. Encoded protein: CASSTAVSSTDTQYF.

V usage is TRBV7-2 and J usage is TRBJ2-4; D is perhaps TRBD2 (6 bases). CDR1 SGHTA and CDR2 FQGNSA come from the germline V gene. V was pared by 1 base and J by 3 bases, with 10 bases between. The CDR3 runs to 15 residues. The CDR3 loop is CASSLGSGVKNIQYF. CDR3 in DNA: TGTGCCAGCAGCTTAGGATCGGGGGTCAAAAACATTCAGTACTTC.

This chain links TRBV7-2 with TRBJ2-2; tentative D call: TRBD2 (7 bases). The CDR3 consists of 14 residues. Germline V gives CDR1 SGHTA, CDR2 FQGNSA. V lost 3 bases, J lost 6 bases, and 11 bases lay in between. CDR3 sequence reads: CASSLGRGAGELFF. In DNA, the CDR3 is TGTGCCAGCAGCTTGGGGAGGGGGGCCGGGGAGCTGTTTTTT.

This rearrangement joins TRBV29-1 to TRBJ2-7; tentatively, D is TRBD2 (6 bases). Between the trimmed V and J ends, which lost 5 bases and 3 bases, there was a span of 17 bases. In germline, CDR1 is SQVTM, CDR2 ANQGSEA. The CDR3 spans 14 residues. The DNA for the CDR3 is TGCAGCGTTTCTAACCGGGGGAAGGGCTACGAGCAGTACTTC. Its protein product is CSVSNRGKGYEQYF.

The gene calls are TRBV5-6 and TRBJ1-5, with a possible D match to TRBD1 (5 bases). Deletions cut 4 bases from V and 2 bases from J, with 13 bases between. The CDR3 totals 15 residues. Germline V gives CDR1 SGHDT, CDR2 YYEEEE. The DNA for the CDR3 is TGTGCCAGCAGCCCCGGGGGTCTGGGCAATCAGCCCCAGCATTTT. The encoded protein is CASSPGGLGNQPQHF. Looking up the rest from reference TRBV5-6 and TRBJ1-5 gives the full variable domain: DAGVTQSPTHLIKTRGQQVTLRCSPKSGHDTVSWYQQALGQGPQFIFQYYEEEERQRGNFPDRFSGHQFPNYSSELNVNALLLGDSALYLCASSPGGLGNQPQHFGDGTRLSIL.

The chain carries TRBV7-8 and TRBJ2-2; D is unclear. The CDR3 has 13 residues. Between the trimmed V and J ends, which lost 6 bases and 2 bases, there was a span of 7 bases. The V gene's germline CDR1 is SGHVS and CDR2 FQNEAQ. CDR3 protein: CASRSANTGELFF. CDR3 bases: TGTGCCAGCAGGAGCGCCAACACCGGGGAGCTGTTTTTT.

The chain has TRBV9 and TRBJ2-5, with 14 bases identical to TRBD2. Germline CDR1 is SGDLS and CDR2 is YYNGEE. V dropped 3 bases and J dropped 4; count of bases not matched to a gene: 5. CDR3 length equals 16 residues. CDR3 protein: CASSGTSGGPGETQYF. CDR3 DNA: TGTGCCAGCAGCGGGACTAGCGGGGGGCCGGGAGAGACCCAGTACTTC.

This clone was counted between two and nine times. In DNA, the CDR3 is TGTGCCAGCAGCTTGGTGATAGCCACAGATACGCAGTATTTT. Encoded protein: CASSLVIATDTQYF. The V and J genes are TRBV5-5 and TRBJ2-3; D unclear. Germline V gene data show CDR1 as SGHKS and CDR2 as YYEKEE (reference sequence). V was shortened by 0 bases and J by 2 bases, with 7 bases between the two germline ends. This CDR3 spans 14 amino acids.

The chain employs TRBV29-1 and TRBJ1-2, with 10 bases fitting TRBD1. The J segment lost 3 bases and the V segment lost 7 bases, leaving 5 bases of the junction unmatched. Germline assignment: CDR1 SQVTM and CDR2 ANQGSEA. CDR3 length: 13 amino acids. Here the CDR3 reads CSAGTGVDYGYTF. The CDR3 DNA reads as TGCAGCGCCGGGACAGGGGTCGACTATGGCTACACCTTC.

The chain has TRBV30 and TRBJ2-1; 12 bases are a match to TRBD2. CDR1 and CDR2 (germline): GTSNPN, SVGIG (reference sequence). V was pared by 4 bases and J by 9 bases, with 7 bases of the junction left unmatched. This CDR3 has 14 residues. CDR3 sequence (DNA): TGTGCCTGGAACCCTAGCGGGGGGGTGATTGAGCAGTTCTTC. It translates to CAWNPSGGVIEQFF.

This chain's CDR3 is CASSLVLAGGWNTEAFF. CDR3 DNA sequence: TGTGCCAGCAGCTTAGTCCTAGCGGGAGGGTGGAACACTGAAGCTTTCTTT. J is TRBJ1-1 and V is TRBV11-3; no clear D gene. The CDR3 extends over 17 amino acids. Deletions cut 1 base from V and 1 base from J, with 16 bases between. Looked up from germline, CDR1 is SGHNT and CDR2 is YENEEA. The full variable domain, rest sourced from reference TRBV11-3 and TRBJ1-1, is EAGVVQSPRYKIIEKKQPVAFWCNPISGHNTLYWYLQNLGQGPELLIRYENEEAVDDSQLPKDRFSAERLKGVDSTLKIQPAELGDSAVYLCASSLVLAGGWNTEAFFGQGTRLTVV.

CDR3 in DNA: TGTGCCAGCAGCTTACTCGGGACTAGCGGGATGGTTAGCACAGATACGCAGTATTTT. It encodes CASSLLGTSGMVSTDTQYF. The gene calls are TRBV7-8 and TRBJ2-3; 13 bases are shared with TRBD2. Germline CDR1 SGHVS, CDR2 FQNEAQ. Unmatched junction bases numbered 8, after V lost 2 bases and J lost 0 bases. The CDR3 extends over 19 amino acids.

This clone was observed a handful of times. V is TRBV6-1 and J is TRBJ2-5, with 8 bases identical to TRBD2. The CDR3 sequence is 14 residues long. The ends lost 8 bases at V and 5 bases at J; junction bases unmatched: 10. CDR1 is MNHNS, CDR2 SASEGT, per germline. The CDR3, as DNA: TGTGCCAGCGGGGGGATACGGGGGGGGGAGACCCAGTACTTC. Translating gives CASGGIRGGETQYF.

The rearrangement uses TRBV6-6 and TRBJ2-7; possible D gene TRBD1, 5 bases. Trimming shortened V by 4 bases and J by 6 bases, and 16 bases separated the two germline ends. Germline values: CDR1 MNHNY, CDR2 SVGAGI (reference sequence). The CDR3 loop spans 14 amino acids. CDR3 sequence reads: CASSSKDSYLEQYF. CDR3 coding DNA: TGTGCCAGCAGTTCGAAAGACAGCTACCTCGAGCAGTACTTC.

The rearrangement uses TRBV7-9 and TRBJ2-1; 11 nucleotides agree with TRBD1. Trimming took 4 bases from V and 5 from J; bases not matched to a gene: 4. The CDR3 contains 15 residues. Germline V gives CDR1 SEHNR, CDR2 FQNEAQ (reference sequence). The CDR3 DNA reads TGTGCCAGCAGCTCCCGGGACAGGGGGGACAATGAGCAGTTCTTC. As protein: CASSSRDRGDNEQFF.

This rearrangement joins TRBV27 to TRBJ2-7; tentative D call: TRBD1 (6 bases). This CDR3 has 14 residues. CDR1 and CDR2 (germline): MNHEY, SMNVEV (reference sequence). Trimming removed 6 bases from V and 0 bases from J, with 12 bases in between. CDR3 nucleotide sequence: TGTGCCAGCAGCCCTAGGGGGATCTCCTACGAGCAGTACTTC. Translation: CASSPRGISYEQYF.

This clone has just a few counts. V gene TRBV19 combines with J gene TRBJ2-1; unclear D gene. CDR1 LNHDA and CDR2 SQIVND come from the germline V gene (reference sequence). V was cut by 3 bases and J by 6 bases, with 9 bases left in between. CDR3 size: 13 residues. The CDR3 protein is CASSIRVRNEQFF. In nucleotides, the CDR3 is TGTGCCAGTAGTATCCGGGTCCGCAATGAGCAGTTCTTC.

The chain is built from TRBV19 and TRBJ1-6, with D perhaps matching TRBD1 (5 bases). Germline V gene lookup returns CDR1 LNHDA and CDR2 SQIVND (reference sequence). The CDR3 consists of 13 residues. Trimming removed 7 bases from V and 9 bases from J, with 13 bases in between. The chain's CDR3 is CASTSGGASPLHF. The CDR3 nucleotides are TGTGCCAGTACCAGCGGGGGAGCTTCACCCCTCCACTTT. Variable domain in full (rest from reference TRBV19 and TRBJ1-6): DGGITQSPKYLFRKEGQNVTLSCEQNLNHDAMYWYRQDPGQGLRLIYYSQIVNDFQKGDIAEGYSVSREKKESFPLTVTSAQKNPTAFYLCASTSGGASPLHFGNGTRLTVT.

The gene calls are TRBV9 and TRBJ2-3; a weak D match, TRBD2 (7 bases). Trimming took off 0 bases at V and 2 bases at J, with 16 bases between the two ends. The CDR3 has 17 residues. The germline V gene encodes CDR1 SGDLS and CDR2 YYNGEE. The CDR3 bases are TGTGCCAGCAGCGTAGCTCCGGCGGGGGCCGTCACAGATACGCAGTATTTT. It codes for CASSVAPAGAVTDTQYF.

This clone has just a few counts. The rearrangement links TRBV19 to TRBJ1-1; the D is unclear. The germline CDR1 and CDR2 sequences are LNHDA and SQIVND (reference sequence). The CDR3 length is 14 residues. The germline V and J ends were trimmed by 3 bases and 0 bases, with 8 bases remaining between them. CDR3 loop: CASSITDLNTEAFF. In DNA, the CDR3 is TGTGCCAGTAGTATCACAGACCTGAACACTGAAGCTTTCTTT.